These 4 T cell receptor beta chains were sequenced from one sample in a study of cytomegalovirus exposure and HLA in healthy donors. A multiplex PCR was run with 60 Vbeta primers and 13 Jbeta primers. Assay used: immunoSEQ multiplex PCR; TCRdb lists only in-frame clones, some missing. This table holds roughly 140,000 clones, about 79% found once. Sequenced material: PBMCs. The receptors shown here come from a male donor in good health and CMV-seronegative.

The rearrangement links TRBV5-1 to TRBJ2-7, with 9 bases that match TRBD2. Germline trimming cut 0 bases from V and 6 bases from J; bases unmatched to any gene: 7. The CDR3 consists of 15 residues. CDR1 SGHRS and CDR2 YFSETQ come from the germline V gene. CDR3 sequence: CASSLEGAGGPEQYF. In DNA, the CDR3 is TGCGCCAGCAGCTTGGAGGGAGCGGGAGGCCCCGAGCAGTACTTC.

J is TRBJ2-4 and V is TRBV4-3, with 7 bases identical to TRBD1. CDR3 length: 13 amino acids. V lost 3 bases to trimming and J lost 7 bases; unmatched junction nucleotides: 3. Germline V gene lookup returns CDR1 LGHNA and CDR2 YSLEER. The CDR3 DNA is TGCGCCAGCAGCCATACGACAGGGAACATTCAGTACTTC. It codes for CASSHTTGNIQYF.

For this clone: The same CDR3 arises from other DNA sequences in this sample as well. In DNA form, the CDR3 reads TGTGCCAGCAGCGTAGGCAGCGGAACCTACGAGCAGTACTTC. Translation: CASSVGSGTYEQYF. The chain is built from TRBV9 and TRBJ2-7, with a possible D match to TRBD2 (5 bases). Looked up from germline, CDR1 is SGDLS and CDR2 is YYNGEE. V lost 0 bases, J lost 2 bases, and 9 bases lay in between. The CDR3 is 14 amino acids.

The CDR3 sequence: CASSFPNLAGVPQYF. CDR3 sequence (DNA): TGTGCCAGCAGCTTTCCGAATTTAGCGGGAGTACCGCAGTATTTT. The chain joins TRBV7-9 to TRBJ2-3; 9 nucleotides match TRBD2. Germline trimming cut 3 bases from V and 10 bases from J; bases unmatched to any gene: 11. This CDR3 spans 15 amino acids. Germline V gives CDR1 SEHNR, CDR2 FQNEAQ (reference sequence).